This T cell receptor beta chain was observed in a study of T cell responses to AZD1222 COVID-19 vaccine. Study-level points and caveats: Compared with day 0, the breadth and depth of the Spike-specific TCR repertoire rose significantly after two doses of AZD1222. It was only after the peak T cell response that any repertoires were sampled. At baseline, just five or six AZD1222 recipients tested seropositive.

As to this clone: As yet, its antigen is unknown.

Generated by immunoSEQ multiplex PCR, the TCRdb table keeps only in-frame clones and is missing some. This table holds about 110,000 clones, 87% found once. This receptor was obtained from an adult in good health. Sequenced here: peripheral blood, sampled on day 0 of AZD1222 vaccination.

CDR3 nucleotides: TGTGCCTGGAGTGAATACGGGACAGGGCAAAAAGCTTTCTTT. It is translated as CAWSEYGTGQKAFF. The J gene is TRBJ1-1, the V gene TRBV30, with 9 nucleotides matching TRBD1. The germline V gene encodes CDR1 GTSNPN and CDR2 SVGIG (reference sequence). The J segment lost 9 bases and the V segment lost 1 base, leaving 9 bases of the junction unmatched. The CDR3 spans 14 residues.